This entry is about one T cell receptor delta chain. A much larger clone lies one base from this, so it may be a read error. The same CDR3 also results from other DNA sequences found in this sample. The entry originates in a study of gamma-delta T cells after stem cell transplantation. Per germline, CDR1 GEAIGNYY and CDR2 EKD. The CDR3 extends over 18 amino acids. The V and J ends lost 0 bases and 4 bases respectively, with 23 bases between them. TCRdb re-analyzed the RT-PCR reads via CATT. The data show 2,000 to 2,500 delta-chain clones, with approximately 4% seen just once and more than 35% held by the top ten.

Input material: gamma-delta T cells. The V and J genes are TRDV2 and TRDJ1; unclear D gene. The clonotype was recovered from a human donor. It is not recorded whose cells these are; they may come from a transplant donor. This CDR3 reads CACDTLRRSGFSRDKLIF. CDR3 nucleotide sequence: TGTGCCTGTGACACCCTCCGGAGGAGCGGCTTTTCGCGCGATAAACTCATCTTT.